The 12 T cell receptor beta chains below were found in one sample sequenced in a study of metastatic and nonmetastatic thyroid tumors. Each patient went into thyroid surgery without having received any treatment. MiXCR reprocessed the PCR reads for TCRdb. The sample lists more than 65,000 clones, approximately 15% occurring once. Sequencing input: blood. Receptors originate from a male donor with papillary thyroid cancer or a benign thyroid nodule (not recorded which). Some clones in this sample may be carry-over from other donors' samples.

This clone showed up many times. The chain couples TRBV19 to TRBJ2-7; 7 bases map to TRBD2. This CDR3 has 15 residues. Germline V CDR1 and CDR2: LNHDA, SQIVND (reference sequence). The junction had 10 bases not matched to a gene; V was cut back by 5 bases and J by 3 bases. The CDR3 spells CASSPISLADYEQYV. DNA of the CDR3: TGTGCCAGTAGTCCCATCTCCCTAGCGGACTACGAGCAGTACGTC.

This clone was seen at least ten times. The CDR3 sequence is CASSGTGGSFGYTF. The CDR3 coding sequence is TGTGCCAGCAGTGGTACAGGGGGCTCTTTTGGCTACACCTTC. J is TRBJ1-2 and V is TRBV25-1; TRBD1 matches at 9 bases. The CDR3 runs 14 residues. Germline values: CDR1 MGHDK, CDR2 SYGVNS. Unmatched junction bases numbered 7, after V lost 4 bases and J lost 7 bases.

This clone was counted at least ten times. The J gene is TRBJ2-3, the V gene TRBV20-1, with TRBD2 matching over 10 bases. V lost 5 bases and J lost 0; bases outside the gene matches: 11. This CDR3 is 17 amino acids long. The germline gives CDR1 DFQATT, CDR2 SNEGSKA (reference sequence). CDR3 protein: CSAPPLRTSGSTDTQYF. The CDR3 nucleotides are TGCAGTGCTCCACCCCTCAGGACTAGCGGCAGCACAGATACGCAGTATTTT.

J is TRBJ1-6 and V is TRBV20-1; tentatively, D is TRBD1 (5 bases). This CDR3 is 14 amino acids long. In germline, CDR1 is DFQATT, CDR2 SNEGSKA (reference sequence). V lost 1 base and J lost 14, with 18 bases in between. CDR3 DNA sequence: TGCAGTGCTAGAGCTTCCCGCAGGGATGTAGCCCTCCACTTT. Residues: CSARASRRDVALHF.

This clone was recorded many times. V gene TRBV5-1 combines with J gene TRBJ1-5; D is undetermined. Between the trimmed V and J ends, which lost 0 bases and 4 bases, there was a span of 5 bases. This CDR3 region has 13 residues. Germline CDR1 reads SGHRS; CDR2 reads YFSETQ. The CDR3 coding sequence is TGCGCCAGCAGCTTGGGAATAAATCAGCCCCAGCATTTT. Translation gives CASSLGINQPQHF.

This clone was detected ten times or more. Within the sample, other DNA sequences also encode this same CDR3. The chain uses TRBV9 and TRBJ2-3; no clear D gene. V dropped 0 bases and J dropped 4 bases, with 9 bases sitting between them. CDR3 length equals 14 residues. Per germline, CDR1 SGDLS and CDR2 YYNGEE. CDR3 region: CASSVVVVPDTQYF. CDR3 DNA: TGTGCCAGCAGCGTAGTGGTGGTCCCAGATACGCAGTATTTT.

This clone showed up many times. The chain uses TRBV6-4 and TRBJ1-3; 7 bases map to TRBD1. CDR1 is MRHNA, CDR2 SNTAGT, per germline. The CDR3 spans 19 residues. The trim removed 0 bases at V and 4 bases at J, leaving 15 bases unmatched. The CDR3 loop is CASSDSGPHRGISGNTIYF. The CDR3 coding sequence is TGTGCCAGCAGTGACTCGGGCCCTCACAGGGGTATCTCCGGAAACACCATATATTTT.

The chain uses TRBV12-3 or TRBV12-4 and TRBJ2-3; D may be TRBD2 (5 bases). The V end was cut by 3 bases, the J end by 2 bases, with 18 bases between. This CDR3 spans 17 amino acids. The CDR3 DNA sequence: TGTGCCAGCAGTTTTTCGCCGGGATCATACGACACAGATACGCAGTATTTT. As protein: CASSFSPGSYDTDTQYF.

This clone was observed at least ten times. The V gene is TRBV4-2, the J gene TRBJ2-3, with a possible D match to TRBD1 (6 bases). Germline values: CDR1 LGHNA, CDR2 YNFKEQ. V was pared by 4 bases and J by 4 bases, with 24 bases between. The CDR3 is made up of 18 amino acids. CDR3 bases: TGTGCCAGCAGCCCCATCAACTGGGGACAAGGGGCGGCAGATACGCAGTATTTT. It translates to CASSPINWGQGAADTQYF.

This clone occurred many times. The chain recombines TRBV7-2 with TRBJ2-1, with unresolved D. This CDR3 region has 13 residues. V lost 4 bases, J lost 6 bases, and 10 bases lay in between. Per germline, CDR1 SGHTA and CDR2 FQGNSA. CDR3 amino acids: CASSYAGLNEQFF. The CDR3 bases are TGTGCCAGCAGCTACGCAGGCCTCAATGAGCAGTTCTTC.

Turning to this clone: This may arise from a read error, as a much more abundant clone is one base away. The sample contains more than one DNA sequence encoding this CDR3. The rearrangement joins TRBV27 to TRBJ2-7; 8 nucleotides match TRBD2. CDR3 length: 16 residues. J gave up 0 bases and V 7 bases, and 11 bases lay outside the gene matches. The germline CDR1 and CDR2 sequences are MNHEY and SMNVEV (reference sequence). The CDR3 coding sequence is TGTGCCAGCATCCCCACGGGAGCGGGGGCCTCCTACGAGCAGTACTTC. Protein sequence: CASIPTGAGASYEQYF.

This clone was seen at least ten times. The V and J genes are TRBV3-1 and TRBJ2-5; D is unresolved. Germline V gives CDR1 LGHDT, CDR2 YNNKEL (reference sequence). The CDR3 covers 13 residues. Trimming left V 3 bases short and J 6 bases short, with 11 bases between. For the CDR3, the DNA is TGTGCCAGCAGCCACGTTGAGGATCAGACCCAGTACTTC. It yields the protein CASSHVEDQTQYF.